These 23 T cell receptor beta chains came from one sample sequenced in a study of blood T cell repertoires in COVID-19 (dated by TCRdb to 2018 to 2020). To prepare the library, the immunoSEQ multiplex PCR assay was applied. TCRdb carries this immuneACCESS record with in-frame sequences only. Its versions omit some clonotypes, under half of them owing to an unresolved V gene in the studies checked, with the rest unexplained. Counted in this sample were about 180,000 clones; roughly four fifths of them appeared once. The ten largest clones represent 6% to 8.5% of the sample. The sample consisted of peripheral blood. The receptors derive from a woman between 65 and 79 years old with COVID-19, enrolled during active disease.

The rearrangement links TRBV24-1 to TRBJ2-5; D perhaps matches TRBD2 (6 bases). The CDR3 extends over 14 amino acids. The germline V gene encodes CDR1 KGHDR and CDR2 SFDVKD. V gave up 2 bases and J gave up 6 bases, with 12 bases separating them. The CDR3 region is CATSDSPGLQTQYF. In DNA form, the CDR3 reads TGTGCCACCAGTGATTCTCCGGGACTTCAGACCCAGTACTTC.

V and J are TRBV28 and TRBJ2-1, with D unclear. The V end was cut by 5 bases, the J end by 10 bases, with 9 bases between. The CDR3 is 11 residues long. Germline lookup yields CDR1 MDHEN and CDR2 SYDVKM. In nucleotides, the CDR3 is TGTGCCAGCAGTCCTAGAGACGAGCAGTTCTTC. Amino acid sequence: CASSPRDEQFF.

This chain links TRBV19 with TRBJ2-1; 15 bases are shared with TRBD2. Germline loops: CDR1 LNHDA, CDR2 SQIVND (reference sequence). J gave up 4 bases and V 6 bases, and 4 bases lay outside the gene matches. CDR3 length: 16 residues. Written as DNA, the CDR3 is TGTGCCAGTAGGACCGGGACTAGCGGGAGGTACAATGAGCAGTTCTTC. This sequence encodes CASRTGTSGRYNEQFF. Drawing the rest from reference TRBV19 and TRBJ2-1, the complete variable domain is DGGITQSPKYLFRKEGQNVTLSCEQNLNHDAMYWYRQDPGQGLRLIYYSQIVNDFQKGDIAEGYSVSREKKESFPLTVTSAQKNPTAFYLCASRTGTSGRYNEQFFGPGTRLTVL.

The chain uses TRBV19 and TRBJ1-4, with unresolved D. The CDR3 sequence is 14 residues long. Trimming removed 3 bases at V and 3 bases at J, with 8 bases between. From germline, CDR1 is LNHDA and CDR2 SQIVND (reference sequence). The DNA of the CDR3 is TGTGCCAGTAGTATGGGAGGAGCTAATGAAAAACTGTTTTTT. It yields the protein CASSMGGANEKLFF.

The V call is TRBV5-5, the J call TRBJ1-2; D is possibly TRBD1 (5 bases). The CDR3 spans 15 residues. Germline V gene lookup returns CDR1 SGHKS and CDR2 YYEKEE (reference sequence). Trimming pared 4 bases from V and 0 bases from J, leaving 13 bases between. The CDR3 coding sequence is TGTGCCAGCAGCCAAGGGACGGGAGCTAACTATGGCTACACCTTC. Translating gives CASSQGTGANYGYTF.

The chain links TRBV12-3 or TRBV12-4 to TRBJ2-1; D is perhaps TRBD1 (6 bases). The CDR3 covers 12 residues. Between the trimmed V and J ends, which lost 7 bases and 7 bases, there was a span of 11 bases. In DNA, the CDR3 is TGTGCCAGCACTGACAGGAGAAATGAGCAGTTCTTC. Translating gives CASTDRRNEQFF.

This rearrangement joins TRBV10-3 to TRBJ1-6, with 10 bases fitting TRBD1. CDR3 size: 15 residues. After removal of 6 bases from V and 7 bases from J, the junction contained 6 bases not matched to a gene. The germline gives CDR1 ENHRY, CDR2 SYGVKD. Here the CDR3 DNA reads TGTGCCATCAGCGTGGACAGGGGGTTAAATTCACCCCTCCACTTT. It specifies CAISVDRGLNSPLHF.

The gene calls are TRBV27 and TRBJ1-6; possible D gene TRBD1, 5 bases. V shed 7 bases and J shed 6 bases, with 13 bases lying between them. Germline V CDR1 and CDR2: MNHEY, SMNVEV (reference sequence). This CDR3 spans 14 amino acids. This chain's CDR3 is CASTPGTFNSPLHF. The CDR3 nucleotides are TGTGCCAGCACCCCGGGGACTTTTAATTCACCCCTCCACTTT.

The V gene is TRBV7-8, the J gene TRBJ1-5; unclear D gene. The germline V gene encodes CDR1 SGHVS and CDR2 FQNEAQ. V gave up 3 bases and J gave up 3 bases, with 9 bases separating them. The CDR3 loop spans 14 amino acids. CDR3: CASSLNSYNQPQHF. CDR3 DNA: TGTGCCAGCAGCTTGAACAGTTACAATCAGCCCCAGCATTTT.

As DNA, the CDR3 is TGTGCCAGCGGGACAGATTATAGCAATCAGCCCCAGCATTTT. Translating it yields CASGTDYSNQPQHF. V and J are TRBV27 and TRBJ1-5; 7 bases agree with TRBD1. The CDR3 covers 14 residues. Germline V gene sequence: CDR1 MNHEY, CDR2 SMNVEV (reference sequence). The V gene end was trimmed by 8 bases and the J gene end by 0 bases; junction bases not matched to a gene: 4.

V usage is TRBV24-1 and J usage is TRBJ1-1, with TRBD1 identical over 7 bases. The germline V gene encodes CDR1 KGHDR and CDR2 SFDVKD. This CDR3 has 15 residues. The ends lost 3 bases at V and 5 bases at J; junction bases unmatched: 8. In DNA form, the CDR3 reads TGTGCCACCAGTGATGCTAATACAGGGGTTACTGAAGCTTTCTTT. Protein sequence: CATSDANTGVTEAFF.

V gene TRBV12-5 combines with J gene TRBJ1-1, with D unclear. The germline gives CDR1 LGHNT, CDR2 FRNRAP. V gave up 0 bases and J gave up 2 bases, with 10 bases separating them. The CDR3 sequence is 15 residues long. The CDR3 sequence is CASGLVMGRNTEAFF. DNA of the CDR3: TGTGCTAGTGGTTTGGTAATGGGGAGAAACACTGAAGCTTTCTTT.

This chain links TRBV27 with TRBJ2-7, with 13 bases fitting TRBD2. In germline, CDR1 is MNHEY, CDR2 SMNVEV (reference sequence). The junction had 4 bases not matched to a gene; V was cut back by 6 bases and J by 2 bases. This CDR3 comprises 15 residues. CDR3 amino acids: CASSPGTSGTYEQYF. In DNA form, the CDR3 reads TGTGCCAGCAGCCCCGGGACTAGCGGGACCTACGAGCAGTACTTC.

This clone was recorded a few times. This chain connects TRBV6-2 or TRBV6-3 to TRBJ1-5, with D possibly being TRBD1 (5 bases). Trimming stripped 5 bases from V and 3 bases from J, with 8 bases between. This CDR3 spans 13 amino acids. The germline V gene has CDR1 MNHEY and CDR2 SVGEGT. This chain's CDR3 is CASSDSHNQPQHF. The DNA of the CDR3 is TGTGCCAGCAGTGACAGCCACAATCAGCCCCAGCATTTT.

The J gene is TRBJ2-7, the V gene TRBV28, with a tentative D call TRBD1 (6 bases). V lost 6 bases, J lost 5 bases, and 17 bases lay in between. The CDR3 is made up of 14 amino acids. CDR1 and CDR2 from the germline V gene are MDHEN and SYDVKM. CDR3 in amino acids: CASSYSKQGNEQYF. CDR3 in DNA: TGTGCCAGCAGCTATTCAAAACAGGGAAACGAGCAGTACTTC.

V and J are TRBV9 and TRBJ2-6; 7 bases line up with TRBD2. This CDR3 comprises 15 residues. Unmatched junction bases numbered 4, after V lost 3 bases and J lost 4 bases. Germline values: CDR1 SGDLS, CDR2 YYNGEE. The CDR3 reads CASSGRGTGANVLTF. DNA for the CDR3: TGTGCCAGCAGCGGGCGGGGGACCGGGGCCAACGTCCTGACTTTC.

In DNA form, the CDR3 reads TGTGCCAGCAGTTTCGGACTGAGCTATGGCTACACCTTC. It codes for CASSFGLSYGYTF. This chain connects TRBV27 to TRBJ1-2; D not certain. The germline V and J ends were trimmed by 3 bases and 4 bases, with 9 bases remaining between them. Germline V lookup: CDR1 MNHEY, CDR2 SMNVEV (reference sequence). This CDR3 contains 13 residues.

This chain uses TRBV7-9 with TRBJ2-7; TRBD1 aligns across 8 bases. The V gene's germline CDR1 is SEHNR and CDR2 FQNEAQ (reference sequence). V gave up 2 bases and J gave up 6 bases; unmatched junction bases: 9. CDR3 length: 15 amino acids. The DNA of the CDR3 is TGTGCCAGCAGCTTAAGAGGACAGGGAATCTCCGAGCAGTACTTC. It specifies CASSLRGQGISEQYF.

This sequence joins TRBV11-2 and TRBJ2-3; TRBD2 matches 11 bases. Germline CDR1 SGHAT, CDR2 FQNNGV. Unmatched junction bases numbered 9, after V lost 5 bases and J lost 5 bases. The CDR3 is 16 amino acids. The CDR3 region is CASSRGIAGGVDTQYF. In DNA, the CDR3 is TGTGCCAGCAGCCGAGGAATAGCGGGAGGGGTAGATACGCAGTATTTT.

This chain uses TRBV29-1 with TRBJ2-2, with 11 bases aligning to TRBD2. This CDR3 spans 15 amino acids. J lost 6 bases, V lost 6 bases, and 9 bases had no gene match. Germline loops: CDR1 SQVTM, CDR2 ANQGSEA. CDR3 residues: CSVVPSGRFAGELFF. Here the CDR3 DNA reads TGCAGCGTCGTCCCTAGCGGGAGGTTCGCCGGGGAGCTGTTTTTT.

The chain recombines TRBV5-4 with TRBJ2-2; TRBD2 matches at 14 bases. Looked up from germline, CDR1 is SGHNT and CDR2 is YYREEE (reference sequence). J lost 4 bases, V lost 4 bases, and 9 bases had no gene match. The CDR3 contains 18 residues. CDR3 nucleotides: TGTGCCAGCAGCCAGCCGGGACTAGCGGGAGCTGGCACCGGGGAGCTGTTTTTT. Translated: CASSQPGLAGAGTGELFF.

This chain connects TRBV21-1 to TRBJ2-6; TRBD1 is the table's D call, not checked against the DNA. TRBV21-1 is a known pseudogene. This CDR3 region has 16 residues. This CDR3 reads CASSETDNSGANVLTF. CDR3 DNA: TGTGCCAGCAGCGAAACGGACAACTCTGGGGCCAACGTCCTGACTTTC.

The chain links TRBV18 to TRBJ1-1; D not certain. Trimming removed 3 bases at V and 0 bases at J, with 11 bases between. The CDR3 totals 15 residues. Germline loops: CDR1 KGHSH, CDR2 LQKENI. The CDR3 spells CASSPSAGVNTEAFF. CDR3 DNA: TGTGCCAGCTCACCTTCCGCAGGCGTGAACACTGAAGCTTTCTTT.